Listed here are 2 T cell receptor beta chains from one sample, sequenced in a study of cytomegalovirus exposure and HLA in healthy donors. Amplification used 60 Vbeta primers and 13 Jbeta primers. Sequencing used immunoSEQ multiplex PCR; TCRdb keeps in-frame clones, though not all of them. This sample contains 200,000 or so clones. Sequenced input: PBMCs. The receptors derive from a boy between 10 and 17 years old in good health and CMV-seronegative.

This chain joins TRBV12-5 and TRBJ1-1, with D maybe TRBD1 (6 bases). V was trimmed by 6 bases and J by 5 bases, leaving 10 bases between them. This CDR3 is built from 12 residues. Germline values: CDR1 LGHNT, CDR2 FRNRAP. CDR3 residues: CASGGGLTEAFF. The CDR3 region has the DNA TGTGCTAGTGGGGGGGGGCTTACTGAAGCTTTCTTT.

The chain links TRBV7-8 to TRBJ2-1; D possibly corresponds to TRBD2 (5 bases). From germline, CDR1 is SGHVS and CDR2 FQNEAQ. The CDR3 contains 14 residues. V was pared by 0 bases and J by 6 bases, with 9 bases between. Here the CDR3 DNA reads TGTGCCAGCAGCTTAGCGCGGGCGACCAATGAGCAGTTCTTC. As protein: CASSLARATNEQFF.